The clone carrying this TCR beta chain was observed a handful of times. Its antigen remains unknown. The sample belongs to a study of CD8 T cells in ankylosing spondylitis. General study results and limits: Some motif variants had been reported before (in reactive arthritis synovial fluid and blood). Apparently characteristic of ankylosing spondylitis blood was a TCR beta motif (roughly 8 highly homologous variants). As for the disease-linked clones, they showed a CD8+ phenotype and occurred at relatively low frequencies in peripheral blood. Disease-linked clones reportedly concentrated significantly in matched ankylosing spondylitis synovial fluid.

The V end was cut by 10 bases, the J end by 1 base, with 19 bases between. Germline loops: CDR1 SNHLY, CDR2 FYNNEI. This CDR3 is 15 amino acids long. By quantitative 5'-RACE with molecular barcodes, the TCR beta libraries were made. TCRdb re-derived calls from the 5' RACE reads in MiXCR, one entry per CDR3 protein. The sample has under 950,000 distinct CDR3 sequences, around 17% seen once. The V gene is TRBV2, the J gene TRBJ1-1; D might be TRBD1 (5 bases). The clonotype comes from a male donor with ankylosing spondylitis. Input material: blood, either unsorted or a sorted T cell fraction (not recorded which). The CDR3 reads CATKLNTGQNTEAFF. The CDR3 nucleotides are TGTGCCACGAAACTAAACACAGGACAGAACACTGAAGCTTTCTTT.